At least ten counts were recorded for the clone carrying this T cell receptor beta chain. Its specificity is not known. TCRdb analysed the reads with MiXCR anew, one entry per CDR3 protein. The data contain approximately 190,000 distinct CDR3 sequences, 9.5% of them singletons. Germline assignment: CDR1 SGHVS and CDR2 FQNEAQ. This CDR3 contains 15 residues. Trimming removed 1 base from V and 4 bases from J; junction bases left unmatched: 6. The sample comes from a study of T cell repertoires in cytomegalovirus infection. Study background: Both a matching HLA type and CMV infection were indicated by public TCR beta signatures. Study-wide points: Ex vivo responses were dominated by HLA-C-restricted CMV-specific TCR beta clonotypes.

Sequencing used PBMCs. The sequence came from a human donor in good health (CMV status not recorded). Some clones in this sample may be carry-over from other donors' samples. This chain uses TRBV7-8 with TRBJ2-5; 7 positions agree with TRBD1. The CDR3 protein is CASSLVTGAIETQYF. DNA for the CDR3: TGTGCCAGCAGCTTAGTTACAGGGGCCATAGAGACCCAGTACTTC.